This TCR beta chain was captured in a study of shared clonotypes between healthy human individuals. With V trimmed by 3 bases and J by 2 bases, 15 bases remained unmatched. This CDR3 has 19 amino acids. The germline V gene has CDR1 LGHNA and CDR2 YNFKEQ. Of note for this clone: Its antigen is not identified.

Sequencing was performed with immunoSEQ multiplex PCR; in TCRdb, only in-frame clones are kept and a portion is missing. The profile covers roughly 2.2 million clones, with 80% to 95% appearing a single time and 0.39% taken by the ten largest. Study results and caveats: Sequencing depth was a factor that was expected to affect clonotype sharing among donors. At large depth, rarefaction still showed sorted-subset sequencing to be incomplete.

There were only Caucasian adults among the donors, and all lived in Nashville, Tennessee. The receptor was derived from a man aged 18 to 35 in good health. Some clones in this sample may be carry-over from other donors' samples. The sequencing sample was made of naive CD4+ T cells from PBMCs. Indicated subset: CD45RA+ positively selected. The chain joins TRBV4-2 to TRBJ2-2; 7 bases map to TRBD2. This CDR3 reads CASSHGGWRESTNTGELFF. The CDR3 DNA reads as TGTGCCAGCAGCCACGGGGGGTGGCGGGAGTCCACTAACACCGGGGAGCTGTTTTTT.